One T cell receptor beta chain is described in this entry. The antigen remains undetermined. This record comes from a study of shared clonotypes between healthy human individuals. Study-level findings and limits: Naive subsets usually exceeded memory subsets in estimated richness.

Profiling relied on immunoSEQ multiplex PCR, and the TCRdb table lists in-frame clones only, not all of them. The profile shows 550,000 to 700,000 clones, approximately 73% of them singletons. From germline, CDR1 is SNHLY and CDR2 FYNNEI. The V end was cut by 5 bases, the J end by 4 bases, with 8 bases between. CDR3 length: 12 residues. The rearrangement joins TRBV2 to TRBJ1-1; the D gene is possibly TRBD1 (5 bases). This clonotype originated in a woman aged 25 to 39 in good health. Source material: memory CD4+ T cells sorted from blood. Noted subset: CD45RA-negative fraction. The CDR3 nucleotides read TGTGCCAGCAGTCCTCAGGGCACTGAAGCTTTCTTT. The encoded protein is CASSPQGTEAFF.